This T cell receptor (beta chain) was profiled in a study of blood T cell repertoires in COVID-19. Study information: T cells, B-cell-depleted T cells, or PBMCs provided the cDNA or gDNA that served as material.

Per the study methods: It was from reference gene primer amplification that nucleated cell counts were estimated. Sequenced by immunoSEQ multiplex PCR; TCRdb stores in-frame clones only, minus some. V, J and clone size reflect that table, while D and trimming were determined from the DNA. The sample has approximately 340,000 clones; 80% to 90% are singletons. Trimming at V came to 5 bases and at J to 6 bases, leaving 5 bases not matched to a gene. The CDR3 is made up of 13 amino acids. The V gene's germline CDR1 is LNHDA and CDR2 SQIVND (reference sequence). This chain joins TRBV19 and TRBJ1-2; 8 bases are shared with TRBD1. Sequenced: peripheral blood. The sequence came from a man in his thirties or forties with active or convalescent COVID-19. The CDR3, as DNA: TGTGCCAGTAGTTGGCAGGGGGCGGATGGCTACACCTTC. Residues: CASSWQGADGYTF.